Listed below are T cell receptor beta chains from one sample, sequenced in a study of blood T cell repertoires in COVID-19. Sequencing was performed with immunoSEQ multiplex PCR; in TCRdb, only in-frame clones are kept and a portion is missing. The sample contains about 50,000 clones, more than 75% of which appear only once. Sequenced input: peripheral blood. The receptors come from a man aged 50-59 years with active COVID-19. The conserved cysteine and the conserved F or W are not part of the CDR3 here. The D gene is left open where the match is weak.

V	J	D	CDR3
TRBV5-1	TRBJ2-7	-	ASNPGGNYEQY
TRBV7-2	TRBJ1-6	-	ASSLGRLSSPLH
TRBV5-1	TRBJ2-7	TRBD2	ASSPLGGDYEQY
TRBV19	TRBJ2-3	TRBD1	ASSILHVGQGTDTQY
TRBV5-1	TRBJ2-6	TRBD2	ASTISGGAGANVLT
TRBV6-1	TRBJ2-7	TRBD2	ASSEARAGGAREQY
TRBV5-6	TRBJ2-2	TRBD1	ASSRRGIGELF
TRBV2	TRBJ2-7	TRBD1	ASTILTGVYEQY
TRBV7-9	TRBJ2-2	TRBD1	ASSSDRGTGELF
TRBV29-1	TRBJ2-1	-	SVDAGLDEQF
TRBV2	TRBJ1-5	-	ASSEAGGSNQPQH
TRBV12-3/TRBV12-4	TRBJ1-1	-	ASRNRSGSEAF
TRBV7-4	TRBJ2-5	-	AGHLRRETQY
TRBV7-2	TRBJ2-7	TRBD1	ASSPRQGAYEQY
TRBV14	TRBJ2-1	-	ASTRGNFYNEQF
TRBV18	TRBJ1-4	TRBD1	ASSPSTGAEKLF
TRBV4-3	TRBJ2-7	-	ASSQDQGINEQY
TRBV4-1	TRBJ2-7	TRBD2	ASSPRTSGRGEQY
TRBV2	TRBJ1-5	-	ASSVGGRRNQPQH
TRBV3-1/TRBV3-2	TRBJ2-7	TRBD1	ASSQGGQDYEQY